This is a list of T cell receptor beta chains from one sample in a study of control samples from healthy donors and cancer patients. Sequencing used immunoSEQ multiplex PCR; TCRdb keeps in-frame clones, though not all of them. The sample shows approximately 150,000 clones, just over 85% of them seen only once. What was sequenced was blood. These receptors all come from a man younger than 35 in good health. CDR3s include the opening cysteine and the closing phenylalanine or tryptophan. The order of the fields is CDR3 length, V gene, CDR3 protein.

>14|TRBV27
CASAEGGLGGEQFF
>14|TRBV5-4
CASSPAGVQETQYF
>14|TRBV28
CASAAGGQPEKLFF
>16|TRBV3-1/TRBV3-2
CASSQDQGLSYNEQFF
>14|TRBV7-2
CASSVDGRGGTQYF
>15|TRBV5-4
CASSLAPGPEETQYF
>14|TRBV6-6
CASDLGRADTEAFF
>15|TRBV5-1
CASSLMGQAQETQYF
>17|TRBV4-2
CASSQEWRTANTGELFF
>13|TRBV12-3/TRBV12-4
CASNRDRDSEQFF
>15|TRBV2
CASMKQNSNNEKLFF
>16|TRBV28
CASSLGHGDSGGGYTF
>14|TRBV6-4
CASNDPGVGDEQYF
>15|TRBV4-2
CASSQAYRGVGEQYF
>19|TRBV5-4
CASSRPLGGGFSEANVLTF
>14|TRBV30
CAWRQGARTYGYTF
>14|TRBV6-1
CASSEVAEGYGYTF
>15|TRBV3-1/TRBV3-2
CASSQPGQGPYEQYF
>15|TRBV5-6
CASSPLTSTNEKLFF
>19|TRBV28
CASSLWKYRDRSYNSPLHF
>14|TRBV19
CASSKETPNSPLHF
>13|TRBV30
CAWSQGEILGYTF
>15|TRBV6-5
CASREDRASGNTIYF
>13|TRBV15
CATSRDSGETQYF